These T cell receptor beta chains were read from a single sample in a study of blood T cell repertoires in COVID-19. Profiling relied on immunoSEQ multiplex PCR, and the TCRdb table lists in-frame clones only, not all of them. This table has about 250,000 clones, roughly four fifths appearing once. The source material was peripheral blood. Every receptor here comes from a man aged 80 or over with acute or convalescent COVID-19. Each CDR3 is given with its conserved first and last residue. The D gene is left open where the match is weak. Part of the rows lack a size; the others show once, few, many or a class for expanded clones.

clone size: once
CDR3 length: 16
J gene: TRBJ1-4
V gene: TRBV2
D gene: .
CDR3 protein: CASSEGQVRTNEKLFF
CDR3 DNA: TGTGCCAGCAGTGAAGGGCAGGTTCGGACTAATGAAAAACTGTTTTTT

clone size: .
CDR3 length: 16
J gene: TRBJ1-5
V gene: TRBV7-9
D gene: TRBD1
CDR3 protein: CASSLSRTGRDQPQHF
CDR3 DNA: TGTGCCAGCAGCCTTAGCCGGACAGGGAGAGATCAGCCCCAGCATTTT

clone size: .
CDR3 length: 14
J gene: TRBJ1-1
V gene: TRBV28
D gene: .
CDR3 protein: CASSFRWRGTEAFF
CDR3 DNA: TGTGCCAGCAGTTTTCGTTGGAGGGGCACTGAAGCTTTCTTT

clone size: .
CDR3 length: 15
J gene: TRBJ2-7
V gene: TRBV19
D gene: TRBD1
CDR3 protein: CASSIRTGHPYEQYF
CDR3 DNA: TGTGCCAGTAGTATAAGGACAGGCCACCCTTACGAGCAGTACTTC

clone size: .
CDR3 length: 16
J gene: TRBJ2-7
V gene: TRBV30
D gene: .
CDR3 protein: CALLVRGALSSYEQYF
CDR3 DNA: TGTGCCCTTCTCGTCCGGGGGGCCTTGAGCTCCTACGAGCAGTACTTC

clone size: .
CDR3 length: 14
J gene: TRBJ1-3
V gene: TRBV19
D gene: TRBD1
CDR3 protein: CATATGASGNTIYF
CDR3 DNA: TGTGCCACCGCGACAGGGGCTTCTGGAAACACCATATATTTT

clone size: .
CDR3 length: 16
J gene: TRBJ2-4
V gene: TRBV7-3
D gene: TRBD1
CDR3 protein: CASSLGQGLAKNIQYF
CDR3 DNA: TGTGCCAGCAGCTTGGGACAGGGTCTAGCCAAAAACATTCAGTACTTC

clone size: many
CDR3 length: 14
J gene: TRBJ2-3
V gene: TRBV19
D gene: TRBD1
CDR3 protein: CASMMDRDTDTQYF
CDR3 DNA: TGTGCCAGTATGATGGACAGGGACACAGATACGCAGTATTTT

clone size: once
CDR3 length: 15
J gene: TRBJ1-2
V gene: TRBV7-2
D gene: .
CDR3 protein: CASSSGSYQNYGYTF
CDR3 DNA: TGTGCCAGCAGCTCGGGGTCCTATCAAAACTATGGCTACACCTTC

clone size: .
CDR3 length: 13
J gene: TRBJ1-1
V gene: TRBV27
D gene: .
CDR3 protein: CASSAHMNTEAFF
CDR3 DNA: TGTGCCAGCAGTGCTCACATGAACACTGAAGCTTTCTTT

clone size: .
CDR3 length: 17
J gene: TRBJ2-6
V gene: TRBV18
D gene: TRBD2
CDR3 protein: CASSPREAVSGANVLTF
CDR3 DNA: TGTGCCAGCTCACCCCGGGAGGCCGTCTCTGGGGCCAACGTCCTGACTTTC

clone size: .
CDR3 length: 13
J gene: TRBJ1-1
V gene: TRBV6-1
D gene: .
CDR3 protein: CASSETGNTEAFF
CDR3 DNA: TGTGCCAGCAGTGAAACCGGGAACACTGAAGCTTTCTTT

clone size: .
CDR3 length: 17
J gene: TRBJ2-3
V gene: TRBV7-2
D gene: TRBD2
CDR3 protein: CASSLAASGASTDTQYF
CDR3 DNA: TGTGCCAGCAGCTTAGCAGCTAGCGGGGCAAGCACAGATACGCAGTATTTT

clone size: few
CDR3 length: 19
J gene: TRBJ2-7
V gene: TRBV20-1
D gene: TRBD2
CDR3 protein: CSASPPPGLAGGKTYEQYF
CDR3 DNA: TGCAGTGCTAGTCCTCCACCGGGACTAGCGGGAGGGAAAACCTACGAGCAGTACTTC

clone size: .
CDR3 length: 21
J gene: TRBJ1-1
V gene: TRBV10-2
D gene: TRBD1
CDR3 protein: CASSEFRRVAEMRGLNTEAFF
CDR3 DNA: TGCGCCAGCAGTGAGTTTCGACGAGTCGCCGAGATGAGGGGGCTGAACACTGAAGCTTTCTTT

clone size: .
CDR3 length: 14
J gene: TRBJ1-5
V gene: TRBV15
D gene: .
CDR3 protein: CATSRVQGTEPQHF
CDR3 DNA: TGTGCCACCAGCAGAGTACAGGGCACTGAGCCCCAGCATTTT